This is a list of T cell receptor beta chains from one sample in a study of T-cell reconstitution after alpha-beta-depleted transplantation in children. TCRdb redid the calling of the PCR reads with MiXCR, one entry per CDR3 protein. The table has a few hundred thousand distinct CDR3 sequences, 10% seen once. The source was PBMCs from the stem cell graft donor, collected from the stem cell graft. These receptors all stem from a human donor who donated a stem cell graft to a child with acute lymphoblastic leukemia. Both conserved end residues are part of each CDR3. Each record gives: J gene, V gene, clone size, D gene, CDR3 protein, CDR3 DNA. D genes are given only for firm matches. Clone size, where shown, is once, few, many, or a class for clones that have expanded.

TRBJ1-6	TRBV27	many	TRBD1	CASSFGQGVGSPLHF	TGTGCCAGCAGTTTCGGACAGGGGGTAGGATCACCCCTCCACTTT
TRBJ2-1	TRBV4-1	many	-	CASSQEPGGYNEQFF	TGCGCCAGCAGCCAAGAGCCAGGGGGGTACAATGAGCAGTTCTTC
TRBJ2-4	TRBV28	-	TRBD2	CASSSWTSGGESRNIQYF	TGTGCCAGCAGTAGCTGGACTAGCGGTGGAGAAAGTCGGAACATTCAGTACTTC
TRBJ2-2	TRBV10-3	few	-	CAISVGSSNTGELFF	TGTGCCATCAGTGTCGGCTCCTCGAACACCGGGGAGCTGTTTTTT
TRBJ2-3	TRBV5-1	-	-	CASSISGRSTDTQYF	TGCGCCAGCAGTATCAGCGGGCGGAGCACAGATACGCAGTATTTT
TRBJ2-7	TRBV16	few	-	CASSQSGYIGSAFF	TGTGCCAGCAGCCAATCTGGTTATATAGGGTCGGCTTTCTTC
TRBJ1-4	TRBV13	few	-	CASSSAGTGNEKLFF	TGTGCCAGCAGCTCCGCCGGGACTGGGAATGAAAAACTGTTTTTT
TRBJ2-3	TRBV29-1	few	-	CSVDRQGGDTQYF	TGCAGCGTTGATCGGCAGGGCGGGGATACGCAGTATTTT
TRBJ2-1	TRBV4-2	many	TRBD1	CASSQGTGGYNEQFF	TGTGCCAGCAGCCAAGGAACAGGGGGGTACAATGAGCAGTTCTTC
TRBJ1-3	TRBV12-3/TRBV12-4	-	-	CASSFHGGYSGNTIYF	TGTGCCAGCAGTTTCCACGGCGGCTACTCTGGAAACACCATATATTTT
TRBJ2-7	TRBV3-1	-	-	CASSQVGAGDEQYF	TGTGCCAGCAGCCAAGTGGGGGCCGGGGACGAGCAGTACTTC
TRBJ2-1	TRBV5-1	-	-	CASSLWGGAGLDARGEQFF	TGCGCCAGCAGCTTGTGGGGGGGCGCGGGCCTCGACGCCCGGGGGGAGCAGTTCTTC
TRBJ2-2	TRBV7-9	-	TRBD1	CASPPGTGPGELFF	TGTGCCAGCCCCCCCGGGACAGGCCCCGGGGAGCTGTTTTTT
TRBJ2-5	TRBV20-1	few	TRBD1	CSAHRQGQETQYF	TGCAGTGCGCATCGACAGGGGCAAGAGACCCAGTACTTC
TRBJ2-7	TRBV12-3/TRBV12-4	few	TRBD1	CASSLIGGQGGYEQYF	TGTGCCAGCAGTTTGATTGGTGGACAGGGTGGATACGAGCAGTACTTC
TRBJ1-1	TRBV5-1	-	-	CASSSWDVGLNTEAFF	TGCGCCAGCAGCTCATGGGACGTTGGACTGAACACTGAAGCTTTCTTT
TRBJ1-2	TRBV27	-	-	CASRLLYSSLYGYTF	TGTGCCAGCAGACTCCTTTACTCGAGCCTCTATGGCTACACCTTC
TRBJ2-3	TRBV7-2	-	-	CASSGAVYASTDTQYF	TGTGCCAGCAGTGGAGCGGTGTATGCTAGCACAGATACGCAGTATTTT
TRBJ1-5	TRBV18	many	-	CASSPQGNSNQPQHF	TGTGCCAGCTCACCACAGGGAAATAGCAATCAGCCCCAGCATTTT
TRBJ1-3	TRBV29-1	many	-	CSVDQGGNTIYF	TGCAGCGTTGATCAGGGGGGAAACACCATATATTTT